This is a list of T cell receptor beta chains from one sample in a study of vaccination and CD4 T cells after COVID-19. No antigens are known for them. TCRdb recomputed calls from the PCR reads with MiXCR, one row per CDR3 protein. This table has some 16,000 distinct CDR3 sequences, 73% appearing once. Specimen: CD4+ T cells from blood, cultured in vitro. Receptor source: a human donor who had recovered from COVID-19. Both conserved end residues are part of each CDR3. D genes are given only for firm matches. The size of a clone is reported for some rows only, either as once, few or many, or as a class for expanded clones.

.	TRBV7-9	14	TRBJ2-3	.	TGTGCCAGCAGTTTAGCGGCGGCCACAGATACGCAGTATTTT	CASSLAAATDTQYF
TRBD2	TRBV19	15	TRBJ2-3	.	TGTGCCAGTAGTATCAGGAGGACTAGTTTGGATACGCAGTATTTT	CASSIRRTSLDTQYF
.	TRBV20-1	13	TRBJ2-2	.	TGCAGTGCTAGCCAGGGTAGCACCGGGGAGCTGTTTTTT	CSASQGSTGELFF
.	TRBV10-2	14	TRBJ1-1	.	TGCGCCAGCAGTGAGTCGGGGATCATCACTGAAGCTTTCTTT	CASSESGIITEAFF
.	TRBV9	16	TRBJ2-2	.	TGTGCCAGCAGCCTCACCCCCCGGGGGGCGCCCGGGGAGCTGTTTTTT	CASSLTPRGAPGELFF
.	TRBV20-1	12	TRBJ2-7	.	TGCAGTGCTTCCGACAGGAGATACGAGCAGTACTTC	CSASDRRYEQYF
TRBD2	TRBV6-5	20	TRBJ2-7	.	TGTGCCAGCAGTTACGAGGGTTTAGGACTAGCGGGAGGAAGGTCCTACGAGCAGTACTTC	CASSYEGLGLAGGRSYEQYF
.	TRBV7-6	11	TRBJ1-1	.	TGTGCCAGCAGTTCCGGCTCTGAAGCTTTCTTT	CASSSGSEAFF
.	TRBV6-5	15	TRBJ1-2	.	TGTGCCAGCAGTTTACAAGCTTACCCTAACTATGGCTACACCTTC	CASSLQAYPNYGYTF
.	TRBV2	17	TRBJ2-2	.	TGTGCCAGCAGTGAAGGGTGGGCAGGGCCGAACACCGGGGAGCTGTTTTTT	CASSEGWAGPNTGELFF
.	TRBV20-1	14	TRBJ2-4	.	TGCAGTGCTAGGCTGGGCCTAGCCAAAAACATTCAGTACTTC	CSARLGLAKNIQYF
TRBD1	TRBV20-1	13	TRBJ2-3	.	TGCAGTGCTACGAGGGGGCGTACAGATACGCAGTATTTT	CSATRGRTDTQYF
.	TRBV2	12	TRBJ1-2	.	TGTGCCAGCAGAGAGGCTAACTATGGCTACACCTTC	CASREANYGYTF
TRBD1	TRBV6-2/TRBV6-3	16	TRBJ1-2	.	TGTGCCAGCAGTTACGGCAGGGGGCTAATTGGCTATGGCTACACCTTC	CASSYGRGLIGYGYTF
TRBD1	TRBV7-6	13	TRBJ2-5	.	TGTGCCAGCAGCTCCAACAGGGGGGAGACCCAGTACTTC	CASSSNRGETQYF
.	TRBV12-3/TRBV12-4	13	TRBJ1-5	.	TGTGCCAGCAGTCCAGGACGGGATCAGCCCCAGCATTTT	CASSPGRDQPQHF
.	TRBV7-9	14	TRBJ2-2	.	TGTGCCAGCAGCTTATACGGAAACACCGGGGAGCTGTTTTTT	CASSLYGNTGELFF
.	TRBV11-1	13	TRBJ1-2	.	TGTGCCAGCACCACTAGACAGAACTATGGCTACACCTTC	CASTTRQNYGYTF
TRBD2	TRBV5-1	16	TRBJ2-3	.	TGCGCCAGCAGCCACTCTAGCGGGAGGTGGAAAGATACGCAGTATTTT	CASSHSSGRWKDTQYF
.	TRBV28	16	TRBJ1-5	.	TGTGCCAGCAGTCCCTGGGAGGGACCTAGCAATCAGCCCCAGCATTTT	CASSPWEGPSNQPQHF
TRBD2	TRBV5-5	15	TRBJ2-5	.	TGTGCCAGCAGCTCGGGACTAGCGAGACAAGAGACCCAGTACTTC	CASSSGLARQETQYF
TRBD1	TRBV19	13	TRBJ1-1	.	TGTGCCAGTCTCGACAGGGTGGATACTGAAGCTTTCTTT	CASLDRVDTEAFF
TRBD1	TRBV30	16	TRBJ1-2	once	TGTGCCTGGAGGAAGACAGGGGTAAAATCTAACTATGGCTACACCTTC	CAWRKTGVKSNYGYTF
TRBD1	TRBV6-5	15	TRBJ2-1	.	TGTGCCAGCAGTTTAACCGGGACAGGCAACCATGAGCAGTTCTTC	CASSLTGTGNHEQFF
.	TRBV29-1	12	TRBJ1-1	.	TGCAGCGTTGCCACAGGTAACACTGAAGCTTTCTTT	CSVATGNTEAFF
.	TRBV6-1	14	TRBJ1-5	few	TGTGCCATCCTCCGGGATGGTGGCAATCAGCCCCAGCATTTT	CAILRDGGNQPQHF
TRBD2	TRBV5-1	18	TRBJ2-1	.	TGCGCCAGCAGCTTGGGGAGGGCTAGCGGGAGGGCCGGAAATGAGCAGTTCTTC	CASSLGRASGRAGNEQFF
.	TRBV6-5	13	TRBJ2-7	few	TGTGCCAGCAGTTACCGTGCGACAGGCGAGCAGTACTTC	CASSYRATGEQYF
.	TRBV27	13	TRBJ1-5	.	TGTGCCAGTTGGGGGGCTAGGGGTCAGCCCCAGCATTTT	CASWGARGQPQHF